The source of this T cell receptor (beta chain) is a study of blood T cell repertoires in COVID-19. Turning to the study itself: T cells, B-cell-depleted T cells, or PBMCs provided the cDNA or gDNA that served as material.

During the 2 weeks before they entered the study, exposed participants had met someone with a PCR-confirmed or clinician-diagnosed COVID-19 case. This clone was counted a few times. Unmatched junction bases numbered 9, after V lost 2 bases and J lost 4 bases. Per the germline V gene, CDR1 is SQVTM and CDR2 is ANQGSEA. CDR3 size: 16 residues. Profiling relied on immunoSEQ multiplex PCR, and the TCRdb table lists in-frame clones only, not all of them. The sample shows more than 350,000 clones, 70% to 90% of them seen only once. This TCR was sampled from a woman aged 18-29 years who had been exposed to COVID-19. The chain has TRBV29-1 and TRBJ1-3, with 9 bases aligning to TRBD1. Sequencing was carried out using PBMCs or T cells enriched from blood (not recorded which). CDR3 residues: CSVEYPPDRGGNTIYF. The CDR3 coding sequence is TGCAGCGTTGAATACCCCCCCGACAGGGGGGGAAACACCATATATTTT.